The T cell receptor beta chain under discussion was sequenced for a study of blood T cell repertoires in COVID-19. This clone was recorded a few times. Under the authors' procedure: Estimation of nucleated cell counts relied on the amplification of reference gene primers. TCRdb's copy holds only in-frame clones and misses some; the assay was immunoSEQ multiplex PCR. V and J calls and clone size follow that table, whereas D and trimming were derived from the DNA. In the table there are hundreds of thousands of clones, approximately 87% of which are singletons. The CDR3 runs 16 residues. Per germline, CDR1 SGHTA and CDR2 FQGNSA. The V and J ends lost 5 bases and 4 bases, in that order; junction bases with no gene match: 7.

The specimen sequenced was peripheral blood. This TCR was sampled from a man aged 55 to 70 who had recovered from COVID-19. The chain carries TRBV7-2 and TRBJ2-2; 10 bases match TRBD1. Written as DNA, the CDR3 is TGTGCCAGCAGCCGGGGGGGACAGGGGACCACCGGGGAGCTGTTTTTT. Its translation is CASSRGGQGTTGELFF.